These 27 T cell receptor beta chains share one sample of origin, sequenced in a study of identical twins. One entry per CDR3 protein, called by TCRdb with MiXCR from the 5' RACE reads. Found here are a few hundred thousand distinct CDR3 sequences, about 8.3% of them singletons; the top ten hold around 3%. These same data were also listed under a study on yellow fever vaccine responses in identical twins.

What was sequenced was CD8+ T cells sorted from blood. The receptors were gathered from a woman in her late teens or twenties in good health.

The sample holds a few counts of this clonotype. The chain has TRBV6-2 or TRBV6-3 and TRBJ2-1; TRBD2 aligns across 12 bases. CDR1 is MNHEY and CDR2 is SVGEGT in the germline V gene. With 6 bases clipped from V and 8 bases from J, the junction kept 17 bases outside the gene matches. There are 18 residues in the CDR3. CDR3 DNA: TGTGCCAGCAGCGCCGGACTAGCGGGAACCCTCTTTTTAGATGAGCAGTTCTTC. Encoded protein: CASSAGLAGTLFLDEQFF.

This chain joins TRBV25-1 and TRBJ2-1; the match to TRBD2 covers 9 bases. Losses at the gene ends were 6 bases for V and 1 base for J; bases not matched to a gene: 7. The germline CDR1 and CDR2 sequences are MGHDK and SYGVNS. This CDR3 region has 16 residues. In DNA form, the CDR3 reads TGTGCCAGCAGCCCCGAACTAGCGGGTTCCTACAATGAGCAGTTCTTC. Amino acid sequence: CASSPELAGSYNEQFF.

This chain connects TRBV6-5 to TRBJ2-2; tentative D call: TRBD2 (6 bases). CDR3 length: 19 amino acids. Germline loops: CDR1 MNHEY, CDR2 SVGAGI. Trimming pared 0 bases from V and 6 bases from J, leaving 23 bases between. Here the CDR3 DNA reads TGTGCCAGCAGTTACTCGGGAATGATTAGCGGAAGGGCGGCCGGGGAGCTGTTTTTT. Protein sequence: CASSYSGMISGRAAGELFF.

The gene calls are TRBV7-9 and TRBJ2-1; TRBD2 matches 9 bases. CDR3 size: 15 residues. The germline CDR1 and CDR2 sequences are SEHNR and FQNEAQ (reference sequence). V lost 5 bases and J lost 3; bases outside the gene matches: 5. As DNA, the CDR3 is TGTGCCAGCAGCCGACGGACTAGCGACTACAATGAGCAGTTCTTC. This translates into CASSRRTSDYNEQFF.

This clonotype was observed at least ten times. The chain links TRBV27 to TRBJ2-5; 7 bases are shared with TRBD1. From germline, CDR1 is MNHEY and CDR2 SMNVEV (reference sequence). The ends lost 2 bases at V and 4 bases at J; junction bases unmatched: 7. CDR3 length: 15 residues. CDR3 sequence reads: CASSLRGGLAETQYF. CDR3 nucleotide sequence: TGTGCCAGCAGTTTACGAGGGGGCTTGGCAGAGACCCAGTACTTC.

This clonotype has at least ten counts. The chain carries TRBV29-1 and TRBJ2-1, with 9 bases lining up with TRBD2. Germline-derived CDR1 and CDR2 are SQVTM and ANQGSEA. This CDR3 comprises 16 residues. V gave up 0 bases and J gave up 3 bases; unmatched junction bases: 6. Here the CDR3 reads CSVEDLTSGNYNEQFF. The CDR3 DNA reads as TGCAGCGTTGAAGATTTGACTAGCGGAAACTACAATGAGCAGTTCTTC.

In this sample, this clonotype turned up a few times. V usage is TRBV20-1 and J usage is TRBJ2-7, with 8 bases lining up with TRBD1. The germline gives CDR1 DFQATT, CDR2 SNEGSKA (reference sequence). This CDR3 region has 13 residues. After removal of 4 bases from V and 2 bases from J, the junction contained 4 bases not matched to a gene. For the CDR3, the DNA is TGCAGTGCTATCTCGACAGGGGCCTACGAGCAGTACTTC. Translating gives CSAISTGAYEQYF.

The rearrangement joins TRBV20-1 to TRBJ2-1; a weak D match, TRBD2 (5 bases). Per the germline V gene, CDR1 is DFQATT and CDR2 is SNEGSKA (reference sequence). The V end lost 5 bases, the J end lost 4 bases, and 15 bases lay between the germline ends. The CDR3 sequence is 14 residues long. The CDR3 here is CSAPGVARYNEQFF. DNA for the CDR3: TGCAGTGCTCCCGGGGTAGCGAGATACAATGAGCAGTTCTTC.

J is TRBJ2-5 and V is TRBV15, with D perhaps being TRBD1 or TRBD2 (5 bases each). This CDR3 region has 17 residues. Trimming removed 2 bases from V and 2 bases from J, with 18 bases in between. The germline gives CDR1 LNHNV, CDR2 YYDKDF (reference sequence). CDR3 sequence: CATSRTLIPGPQETQYF. Written as DNA, the CDR3 is TGTGCCACCAGCAGAACGTTAATACCGGGACCGCAAGAGACCCAGTACTTC. The full variable domain, with the rest looked up from reference TRBV15 and TRBJ2-5, is DAMVIQNPRYQVTQFGKPVTLSCSQTLNHNVMYWYQQKSSQAPKLLFHYYDKDFNNEADTPDNFQSRRPNTSFCFLDIRSPGLGDTAMYLCATSRTLIPGPQETQYFGPGTRLLVL.

This clonotype was counted only a few times. The DNA of the CDR3 is TGTGCCACCAGTGATTTGATGCGGGAGGGGAGTGAGCAGTTCTTC. Protein sequence: CATSDLMREGSEQFF. This rearrangement joins TRBV24-1 to TRBJ2-1; the match to TRBD2 covers 9 bases. Germline trimming cut 0 bases from V and 9 bases from J; bases unmatched to any gene: 5. In germline, CDR1 is KGHDR, CDR2 SFDVKD. CDR3 length equals 15 residues.

This clonotype was observed many times. The chain is built from TRBV27 and TRBJ2-7; D unresolved. The V end lost 0 bases, the J end lost 2 bases, and 5 bases lay between the germline ends. Germline V gene lookup returns CDR1 MNHEY and CDR2 SMNVEV (reference sequence). The CDR3 covers 13 residues. This CDR3 reads CASSLSSTYEQYF. CDR3 nucleotide sequence: TGTGCCAGCAGTTTATCGAGCACCTACGAGCAGTACTTC.

This clonotype has at least ten counts. The V and J genes are TRBV10-3 and TRBJ2-5; D ambiguous. V gave up 3 bases and J gave up 1 base, with 9 bases separating them. This CDR3 comprises 14 residues. Germline values: CDR1 ENHRY, CDR2 SYGVKD. In nucleotides, the CDR3 is TGTGCCATCAGTGATTTGTCGGGCCAAGAGACCCAGTACTTC. Translating it yields CAISDLSGQETQYF.

This clonotype showed up many times. The chain employs TRBV25-1 and TRBJ2-5; TRBD2 might be the D (5 bases). Deletions cut 3 bases from V and 2 bases from J, with 7 bases between. The V gene's germline CDR1 is MGHDK and CDR2 SYGVNS. This CDR3 is built from 13 residues. CDR3 sequence: CASSEKRQETQYF. Written as DNA, the CDR3 is TGTGCCAGCAGTGAGAAGCGGCAAGAGACCCAGTACTTC.

This clonotype was seen ten or more times. The CDR3 DNA reads as TGTGCCAGCAGCTTAGAACTCGGACAGGGGAATGGGACTGAAAATGGCTACGAGCAGTACTTC. Residues: CASSLELGQGNGTENGYEQYF. V and J are TRBV11-1 and TRBJ2-7; 9 nucleotides match TRBD1. V lost 1 base, J lost 3 bases, and 22 bases stayed unmatched. The CDR3 covers 21 residues. Germline V lookup: CDR1 SGHAT, CDR2 FQDESV (reference sequence).

This clonotype came up a few times. The chain uses TRBV27 and TRBJ2-5, with TRBD1 identical over 7 bases. V gave up 0 bases and J gave up 2 bases; unmatched junction bases: 6. Germline V gene lookup returns CDR1 MNHEY and CDR2 SMNVEV (reference sequence). The CDR3 runs to 16 residues. CDR3 bases: TGTGCCAGCAGTTTATCACCGGGGACAGCTCAAGAGACCCAGTACTTC. This gives the protein CASSLSPGTAQETQYF.

This chain uses TRBV11-2 with TRBJ2-7; 7 bases are a match to TRBD2. After removal of 8 bases from V and 5 bases from J, the junction contained 12 bases not matched to a gene. The length of the CDR3 is 14 residues. Per germline, CDR1 SGHAT and CDR2 FQNNGV. The DNA for the CDR3 is TGTGCCAGCGATCTCGGGGCGGGGGTTGACGAGCAGTACTTC. This gives the protein CASDLGAGVDEQYF.

This clonotype was counted ten times or more. The rearrangement links TRBV15 to TRBJ2-3; 7 bases map to TRBD1. Germline lookup yields CDR1 LNHNV and CDR2 YYDKDF (reference sequence). This CDR3 comprises 15 residues. V lost 3 bases, J lost 1 base, and 4 bases stayed unmatched. In DNA form, the CDR3 reads TGTGCCACCAGCAGGGTGAGGGGGCGCACAGATACGCAGTATTTT. It yields the protein CATSRVRGRTDTQYF.

This clonotype was counted ten times or more. This sequence joins TRBV7-2 and TRBJ2-5; D is unclear. The CDR3 sequence is 14 residues long. The germline gives CDR1 SGHTA, CDR2 FQGNSA. Trimming stripped 5 bases from V and 4 bases from J, with 14 bases between. The DNA of the CDR3 is TGTGCCAGCAGCCCGACAACGCCTTTAGAGACCCAGTACTTC. It yields the protein CASSPTTPLETQYF.

This clonotype was recorded at least ten times. This chain joins TRBV6-1 and TRBJ2-7; D possibly uses TRBD1 or TRBD2 (5 bases each). The germline V and J ends were trimmed by 3 bases and 5 bases, with 14 bases remaining between them. The CDR3 extends over 14 amino acids. CDR1 and CDR2 (germline): MNHNS, SASEGT. The CDR3 sequence is CASSEGQGPHEQYF. The CDR3 DNA is TGTGCCAGCAGTGAGGGGCAGGGACCCCACGAGCAGTACTTC.

J is TRBJ1-1 and V is TRBV29-1, with no clear D. Germline assignment: CDR1 SQVTM and CDR2 ANQGSEA. The CDR3 loop spans 12 amino acids. The germline V and J ends were trimmed by 2 bases and 11 bases, with 15 bases remaining between them. The CDR3 DNA sequence: TGCAGCGTTGAATGGGGATTTGGAGAGGCTTTCTTT. It codes for CSVEWGFGEAFF.

This clonotype came up many times. The J gene is TRBJ1-6, the V gene TRBV7-9, with D unclear. Per the germline V gene, CDR1 is SEHNR and CDR2 is FQNEAQ (reference sequence). CDR3 length: 14 residues. The ends were cut back, 4 bases at V and 2 bases at J, with 6 bases in the middle. CDR3: CASSSVAYNSPLHF. As DNA, the CDR3 is TGTGCCAGCAGCTCGGTTGCCTATAATTCACCCCTCCACTTT.

This clonotype has only a few counts. The rearrangement links TRBV3-1 to TRBJ2-5; D may be TRBD1 (5 bases). This CDR3 is built from 16 residues. The V end was cut by 1 base, the J end by 5 bases, with 17 bases between. Per germline, CDR1 LGHDT and CDR2 YNNKEL (reference sequence). This chain's CDR3 is CASSQGRRGPGETQYF. The CDR3 DNA sequence: TGTGCCAGCAGCCAAGGAAGAAGGGGTCCGGGCGAGACCCAGTACTTC.

There are a few counts of this clonotype. The rearrangement joins TRBV27 to TRBJ2-1, with D possibly TRBD2 on 6 matching bases. V lost 4 bases to trimming and J lost 4 bases, with 14 bases between them. This CDR3 is built from 15 residues. Looked up from germline, CDR1 is MNHEY and CDR2 is SMNVEV (reference sequence). Here the CDR3 DNA reads TGTGCCAGCAGTTCGGGGGATCTCCTTTACAATGAGCAGTTCTTC. Protein product: CASSSGDLLYNEQFF.

This clonotype was detected ten times or more. The V gene is TRBV20-1, the J gene TRBJ2-1, with D maybe TRBD1 (5 bases). The CDR3 contains 15 residues. Looked up from germline, CDR1 is DFQATT and CDR2 is SNEGSKA (reference sequence). Between the trimmed V and J ends, which lost 6 bases and 1 base, there was a span of 16 bases. CDR3 residues: CSAGDPDRSYNEQFF. In DNA form, the CDR3 reads TGCAGTGCAGGGGATCCTGATCGGTCCTACAATGAGCAGTTCTTC.

The chain recombines TRBV6-2 or TRBV6-3 with TRBJ2-7, with 8 bases lining up with TRBD2. Trimming removed 2 bases from V and 4 bases from J; junction bases left unmatched: 13. The CDR3 has 17 residues. Germline V gives CDR1 MNHEY, CDR2 SVGEGT. The CDR3 sequence is CASSYVSIKREMYEQYF. The CDR3 nucleotides are TGTGCCAGCAGTTACGTGTCGATTAAGCGGGAGATGTACGAGCAGTACTTC.

In this sample, this clonotype turned up many times. This sequence joins TRBV20-1 and TRBJ2-1; 7 bases align to TRBD1. CDR1 is DFQATT and CDR2 is SNEGSKA in the germline V gene (reference sequence). The CDR3 is 14 residues long. Trimming at V came to 5 bases and at J to 9 bases, leaving 13 bases not matched to a gene. CDR3 nucleotide sequence: TGCAGTGCTCGGGACAGCGGACCCTCCCGTGAGCAGTTCTTC. It codes for CSARDSGPSREQFF.

This rearrangement joins TRBV3-1 to TRBJ2-3; D is perhaps TRBD2 (6 bases). The V gene's germline CDR1 is LGHDT and CDR2 YNNKEL (reference sequence). The V end was cut by 3 bases, the J end by 6 bases, with 16 bases between. The CDR3 has 15 amino acids. CDR3 nucleotide sequence: TGTGCCAGCAGCCACACCGAGGGACTCCCGGATACGCAGTATTTT. Its translation is CASSHTEGLPDTQYF.